One and the same sample provided the 9 T cell receptor beta chains below, sequenced in a study of blood T cell repertoires in COVID-19. TCRdb's table, derived via immunoSEQ multiplex PCR, lists solely in-frame clones and lacks some. The repertoire holds under 150,000 clones, with roughly 82% as singletons. The sequencing input was peripheral blood. All receptors derive from a woman between 35 and 50 years old with acute or convalescent COVID-19.

This clone was detected a few times. The chain carries TRBV9 and TRBJ1-1; D is uncertain. CDR1 is SGDLS, CDR2 YYNGEE, per germline. This CDR3 comprises 14 residues. With 4 bases removed from V and 0 bases from J, the gap between germline ends came to 10 bases. CDR3 sequence: CASSPRDVNTEAFF. CDR3 coding DNA: TGTGCCAGCAGCCCCCGAGATGTGAACACTGAAGCTTTCTTT.

The chain carries TRBV24-1 and TRBJ1-1, with 7 bases identical to TRBD1. V lost 8 bases to trimming and J lost 9 bases; unmatched junction nucleotides: 11. This CDR3 region has 13 residues. Germline loops: CDR1 KGHDR, CDR2 SFDVKD. CDR3 coding DNA: TGTGCCACCATTAGGAGGGACAGACTCAAAGCTTTCTTT. Its translation: CATIRRDRLKAFF.

The V and J genes are TRBV30 and TRBJ2-1, with TRBD1 matching over 7 bases. Trimming took 3 bases from V and 2 from J; bases not matched to a gene: 7. Germline CDR1 reads GTSNPN; CDR2 reads SVGIG (reference sequence). The CDR3 length is 15 residues. The CDR3: CAWSAGGIAYNEQFF. In DNA form, the CDR3 reads TGTGCCTGGAGCGCAGGGGGAATAGCCTACAATGAGCAGTTCTTC.

This chain connects TRBV19 to TRBJ2-1; 13 bases map to TRBD2. With 8 bases clipped from V and 5 bases from J, the junction kept 6 bases outside the gene matches. CDR1 is LNHDA and CDR2 is SQIVND in the germline V gene (reference sequence). CDR3 length: 15 amino acids. The CDR3 spells CASYTGTSGNNEQFF. The CDR3 bases are TGTGCCAGTTATACCGGGACTAGCGGGAACAATGAGCAGTTCTTC.

The gene calls are TRBV9 and TRBJ1-2; D possibly corresponds to TRBD1 (6 bases). Trimming stripped 3 bases from V and 4 bases from J, with 13 bases between. The CDR3 consists of 14 residues. Germline V lookup: CDR1 SGDLS, CDR2 YYNGEE. The CDR3, as DNA: TGTGCCAGCAGCGGGTGGGGACAAGTCTATGGCTACACCTTC. Its translation: CASSGWGQVYGYTF.

The V and J genes are TRBV2 and TRBJ1-1; possibly TRBD1 for D (6 bases). The CDR3 consists of 14 residues. Trimming took 6 bases from V and 6 from J, leaving 17 bases between them. Per the germline V gene, CDR1 is SNHLY and CDR2 is FYNNEI. The CDR3 region has the DNA TGTGCCAGCAGCCCCGAACGACAGGTCGCTGAAGCTTTCTTT. This codes for CASSPERQVAEAFF.

The chain couples TRBV7-9 to TRBJ1-1, with D unclear. The CDR3 consists of 13 residues. V shed 5 bases and J shed 3 bases, with 10 bases lying between them. Looked up from germline, CDR1 is SEHNR and CDR2 is FQNEAQ (reference sequence). DNA of the CDR3: TGTGCCAGCAGCGCGATAGTAGACACTGAAGCTTTCTTT. Amino acids: CASSAIVDTEAFF. Together with reference TRBV7-9 and TRBJ1-1, the CDR3 gives the full variable domain: DTGVSQNPRHKITKRGQNVTFRCDPISEHNRLYWYRQTLGQGPEFLTYFQNEAQLEKSRLLSDRFSAERPKGSFSTLEIQRTEQGDSAMYLCASSAIVDTEAFFGQGTRLTVV.

This clone has only one observation. This chain connects TRBV9 to TRBJ2-6; D ambiguous. From germline, CDR1 is SGDLS and CDR2 YYNGEE. With 0 bases removed from V and 0 bases from J, the gap between germline ends came to 7 bases. The CDR3 covers 16 residues. CDR3 residues: CASSVAPSSGANVLTF. The DNA for the CDR3 is TGTGCCAGCAGCGTAGCCCCCAGCTCTGGGGCCAACGTCCTGACTTTC.

The chain recombines TRBV2 with TRBJ1-1; 9 positions match TRBD1. The CDR3 runs 16 residues. V gave up 6 bases and J gave up 0 bases; unmatched junction bases: 8. In germline, CDR1 is SNHLY, CDR2 FYNNEI. CDR3 sequence reads: CASREQGARMNTEAFF. The CDR3 DNA reads as TGTGCCAGCAGGGAACAGGGGGCGCGGATGAACACTGAAGCTTTCTTT.